This T cell receptor (beta chain) was sequenced during a study of cytomegalovirus exposure and HLA in healthy donors. This CDR3 has 16 amino acids. V was cut by 4 bases and J by 6 bases, with 19 bases left in between. Germline assignment: CDR1 LNHNV and CDR2 YYDKDF (reference sequence). Amplification used 60 Vbeta primers and 13 Jbeta primers. The repertoire was sequenced with immunoSEQ multiplex PCR; TCRdb's copy has only in-frame clones and lacks some. The repertoire has 180,000 or so clones, more than 70% of them found once; the top ten carry about 1.3%. The rearrangement uses TRBV15 and TRBJ2-1; D is perhaps TRBD1 (6 bases). This sequence was found in a girl between 10 and 17 years old in good health and CMV-seropositive. Sequencing was carried out using PBMCs. In DNA form, the CDR3 reads TGTGCCACCAGCATAGGGGGAGCCTGGAAGGGCAATGAGCAGTTCTTC. It specifies CATSIGGAWKGNEQFF.